This T cell receptor beta chain was documented in a study of T cells in Graves' hyperthyroidism and ophthalmopathy. Amplified TCR beta CDR3 regions derived from RNA transcripts. An initial round of RT-PCR targeting the TCR CDR3 relied on the HTBI primer set. TCRdb called the multiplex PCR reads again in MiXCR, with one record for every CDR3 protein. This sample has hundreds of thousands of distinct CDR3 sequences; over 15% occur once, and the top ten carry approximately 18%. Germline-derived CDR1 and CDR2 are MNHEY and SMNVEV (reference sequence). The CDR3 contains 17 residues. V lost 5 bases and J 4 bases, leaving 18 bases between the germline ends.

Source material: blood. The TCR sequence derives from a woman under 30 with Graves' hyperthyroidism. The chain carries TRBV27 and TRBJ2-6; D gene unclear. This CDR3 reads CASSHYYPVTGANVLTF. The CDR3 coding sequence is TGTGCCAGCAGTCATTATTATCCGGTTACCGGGGCCAACGTCCTGACTTTC.